This T cell receptor (beta chain) was sequenced during a study of blood T cell repertoires in COVID-19. Germline lookup yields CDR1 LGHNA and CDR2 YNFKEQ. J gave up 0 bases and V 0 bases, and 6 bases lay outside the gene matches. The CDR3 has 19 amino acids. In its sample, this clone was seen a few times. Sequencing used immunoSEQ multiplex PCR; TCRdb keeps in-frame clones, though not all of them. The sample records some 270,000 clones, 80% to 90% being singletons. The sequenced sample was PBMCs or T cells enriched from blood (not recorded which). The chain is built from TRBV4-2 and TRBJ2-2; 11 bases map to TRBD2. This TCR came from a woman between 35 and 50 years old who had been exposed to COVID-19. Here the CDR3 reads CASSQDVGLAVTNTGELFF. The DNA of the CDR3 is TGTGCCAGCAGCCAAGATGTGGGACTAGCGGTTACGAACACCGGGGAGCTGTTTTTT.